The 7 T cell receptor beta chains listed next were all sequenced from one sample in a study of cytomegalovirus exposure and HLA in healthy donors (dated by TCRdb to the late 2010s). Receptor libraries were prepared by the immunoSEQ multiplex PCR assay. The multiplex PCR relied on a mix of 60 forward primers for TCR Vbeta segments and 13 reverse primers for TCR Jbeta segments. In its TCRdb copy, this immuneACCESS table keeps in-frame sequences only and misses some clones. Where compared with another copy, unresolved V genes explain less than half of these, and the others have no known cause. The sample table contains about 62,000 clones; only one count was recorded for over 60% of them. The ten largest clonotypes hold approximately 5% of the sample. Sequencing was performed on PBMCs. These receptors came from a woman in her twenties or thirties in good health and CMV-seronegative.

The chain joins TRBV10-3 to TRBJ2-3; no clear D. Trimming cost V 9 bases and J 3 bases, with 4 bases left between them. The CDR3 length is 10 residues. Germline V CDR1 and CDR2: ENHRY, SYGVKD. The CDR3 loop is CAIQTDTQYF. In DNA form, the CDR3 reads TGTGCCATACAAACAGATACGCAGTATTTT.

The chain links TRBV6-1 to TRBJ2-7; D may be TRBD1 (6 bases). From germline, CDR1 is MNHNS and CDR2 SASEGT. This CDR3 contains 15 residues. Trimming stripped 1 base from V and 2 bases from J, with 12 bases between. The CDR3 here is CASSEDRAPTYEQYV. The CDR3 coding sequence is TGTGCCAGCAGTGAAGACAGGGCCCCGACCTACGAGCAGTACGTC.

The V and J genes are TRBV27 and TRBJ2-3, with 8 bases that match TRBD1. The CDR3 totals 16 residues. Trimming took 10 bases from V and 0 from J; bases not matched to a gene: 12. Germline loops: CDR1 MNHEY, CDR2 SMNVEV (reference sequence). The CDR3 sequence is CATRQTGVTSTDTQYF. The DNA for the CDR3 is TGTGCCACCCGACAGACAGGGGTAACTAGCACAGATACGCAGTATTTT.

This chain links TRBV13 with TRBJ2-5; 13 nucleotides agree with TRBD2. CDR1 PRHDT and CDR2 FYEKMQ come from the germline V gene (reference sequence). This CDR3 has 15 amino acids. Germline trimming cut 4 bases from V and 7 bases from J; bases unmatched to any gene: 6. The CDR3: CASSSGTSGIRTQYF. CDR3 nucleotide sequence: TGTGCCAGCAGCTCGGGGACTAGCGGGATTAGGACCCAGTACTTC.

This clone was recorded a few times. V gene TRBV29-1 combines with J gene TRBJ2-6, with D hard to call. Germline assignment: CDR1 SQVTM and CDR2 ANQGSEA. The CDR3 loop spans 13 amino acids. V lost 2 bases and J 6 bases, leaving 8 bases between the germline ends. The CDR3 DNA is TGCAGCGTTGAATCCGACACGGCCAACGTCCTGACTTTC. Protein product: CSVESDTANVLTF.

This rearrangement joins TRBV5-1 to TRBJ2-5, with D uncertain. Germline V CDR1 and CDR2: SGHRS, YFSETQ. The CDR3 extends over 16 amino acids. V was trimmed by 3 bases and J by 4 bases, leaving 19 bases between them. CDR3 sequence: CASSYSRLLRGETQYF. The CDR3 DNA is TGCGCCAGCAGCTATTCGAGGCTCCTAAGAGGAGAGACCCAGTACTTC.

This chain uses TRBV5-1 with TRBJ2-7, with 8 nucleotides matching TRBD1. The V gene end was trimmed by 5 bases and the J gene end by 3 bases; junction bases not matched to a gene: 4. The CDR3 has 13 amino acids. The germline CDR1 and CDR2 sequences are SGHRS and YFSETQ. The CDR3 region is CASSPQGGYEQYF. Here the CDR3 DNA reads TGCGCCAGCAGTCCACAGGGGGGCTACGAGCAGTACTTC.